Each of the 24 T cell receptor beta chains below was sequenced from the same sample in a study of blood T cells in healthy people across ages. Primed by a sample-barcoded 5' primer and a J-beta primer mix, a second PCR proceeded for about 7 to 11 cycles. TCRdb passed the 5' RACE reads through MiXCR, listing each CDR3 protein once. Seen here are over 950,000 distinct CDR3 sequences, approximately 38% observed once, and the top ten hold 10% to 15%. Sequenced material: blood. The receptors stem from a man aged 18 to 30 in good health.

In this sample, this clonotype turned up a few times. Relative to the germline gene, one junction end is altered; a read error may explain this. This chain uses TRBV12-3 or TRBV12-4 with TRBJ2-1; 10 bases map to TRBD1. The length of the CDR3 is 20 residues. CDR3 nucleotide sequence: TGTGCCGGCAGTTTAGTCGGCGGAATGGGACAGGGGAAGGTTTACAATGAGCAGTTCTTC. Protein: CAGSLVGGMGQGKVYNEQFF.

The chain links TRBV12-3 or TRBV12-4 to TRBJ2-3, with 9 bases identical to TRBD2. With 7 bases clipped from V and 5 bases from J, the junction kept 7 bases outside the gene matches. This CDR3 has 14 residues. The CDR3 spells CASNGGGAGDTQYF. CDR3 coding DNA: TGTGCCAGCAATGGCGGGGGGGCCGGAGATACGCAGTATTTT.

This clonotype was seen a single time. The chain carries TRBV19 and TRBJ2-3; 8 nucleotides line up with TRBD2. V gave up 4 bases and J gave up 5 bases; unmatched junction bases: 11. Germline assignment: CDR1 LNHDA and CDR2 SQIVND (reference sequence). The CDR3 is 16 amino acids. CDR3 in amino acids: CASSTDRGGRLDTQYF. The CDR3 DNA is TGTGCCAGTAGTACCGACCGGGGGGGCCGGCTAGATACGCAGTATTTT.

This clonotype has a handful of counts. The chain is built from TRBV7-9 and TRBJ1-4; D is unresolved. Trimming stripped 5 bases from V and 4 bases from J, with 14 bases between. The CDR3 is 15 amino acids. Germline loops: CDR1 SEHNR, CDR2 FQNEAQ (reference sequence). CDR3 residues: CASSIGFGNNEKLFF. The CDR3 DNA reads as TGTGCCAGCAGCATCGGGTTCGGCAATAATGAAAAACTGTTTTTT.

This clonotype was seen repeatedly, ten times or more. The rearrangement uses TRBV13 and TRBJ2-5; D not resolved. The V end lost 6 bases, the J end lost 0 bases, and 8 bases lay between the germline ends. This CDR3 has 13 amino acids. The germline CDR1 and CDR2 sequences are PRHDT and FYEKMQ (reference sequence). CDR3 in amino acids: CASSVRYQETQYF. The CDR3 coding sequence is TGTGCCAGCAGTGTCAGGTACCAAGAGACCCAGTACTTC.

This clonotype was seen more than once but under ten times. V and J are TRBV27 and TRBJ2-3, with TRBD2 matching over 12 bases. The V segment lost 5 bases and the J segment 5 bases; nucleotides outside the gene matches: 11. This CDR3 region has 17 residues. Germline V gene sequence: CDR1 MNHEY, CDR2 SMNVEV (reference sequence). CDR3: CASSLRLAGATEDTQYF. CDR3 nucleotides: TGTGCCAGCAGTCTCCGACTAGCGGGGGCCACGGAAGATACGCAGTATTTT.

The sample holds a few counts of this clonotype. The chain recombines TRBV18 with TRBJ1-6; 8 bases align to TRBD1. This CDR3 has 15 residues. V shed 1 base, J shed 10 bases, and the junction held 6 bases outside the gene matches. Germline V lookup: CDR1 KGHSH, CDR2 LQKENI. The CDR3 here is CASSPLGQDTSPLHF. For the CDR3, the DNA is TGTGCCAGCTCACCACTGGGACAGGACACGTCACCCCTCCACTTT.

This clonotype was detected once. The chain employs TRBV10-3 and TRBJ1-1; D may be TRBD1 (5 bases). The V gene lost 7 bases and the J gene lost 2 bases, with 17 bases spanning the gap. Germline-derived CDR1 and CDR2 are ENHRY and SYGVKD. The CDR3 is made up of 15 amino acids. CDR3 sequence: CAITVGGAGNTEAFF. The CDR3 DNA reads TGTGCCATCACCGTGGGAGGGGCAGGAAACACTGAAGCTTTCTTT.

In its sample, this clonotype was seen once. The chain couples TRBV27 to TRBJ1-1; weak D call: TRBD1 (5 bases). The germline V gene encodes CDR1 MNHEY and CDR2 SMNVEV (reference sequence). The V and J ends lost 2 bases and 7 bases respectively, with 11 bases between them. The CDR3 is 13 residues long. The CDR3 nucleotides read TGTGCCAGCAGTTTAAAGAGGGGCGATGAAGCTTTCTTT. Its translation: CASSLKRGDEAFF.

In this sample, this clonotype turned up many times. V gene TRBV29-1 combines with J gene TRBJ2-3; D assignment may be TRBD1 or TRBD2 (6 bases each). The germline gives CDR1 SQVTM, CDR2 ANQGSEA. The V end lost 4 bases, the J end lost 10 bases, and 33 bases lay between the germline ends. This CDR3 is 18 amino acids long. This CDR3 reads CSVVFLRGPTRRKMAQYF. CDR3 coding DNA: TGCAGCGTTGTCTTTCTCCGGGGGCCGACCCGTCGTAAAATGGCGCAGTATTTT.

This clonotype was counted ten times or more. The chain has TRBV2 and TRBJ1-6; D gene uncertain. V was trimmed by 4 bases and J by 7 bases, leaving 8 bases between them. The germline CDR1 and CDR2 sequences are SNHLY and FYNNEI. This CDR3 region has 13 residues. The CDR3, as DNA: TGTGCCAGCAGTGGTCAGAGCAATTCACCCCTCCACTTT. Amino acids: CASSGQSNSPLHF.

The gene calls are TRBV9 and TRBJ1-2; possibly TRBD1 for D (5 bases). The germline CDR1 and CDR2 sequences are SGDLS and YYNGEE. CDR3 length: 16 residues. V shed 2 bases and J shed 5 bases, with 19 bases lying between them. CDR3 loop: CASSVRSDARGYGYTF. CDR3 DNA sequence: TGTGCCAGCAGCGTTCGATCCGACGCACGGGGGTATGGCTACACCTTC.

The chain joins TRBV5-6 to TRBJ2-2; 8 positions match TRBD1. Germline trimming cut 0 bases from V and 5 bases from J; bases unmatched to any gene: 6. The CDR3 has 16 amino acids. CDR1 and CDR2 (germline): SGHDT, YYEEEE. CDR3 sequence (DNA): TGTGCCAGCAGCTTGGACAGGGGGTTTCGGACCGGGGAGCTGTTTTTT. Translating gives CASSLDRGFRTGELFF.

The rearrangement joins TRBV10-2 to TRBJ1-5; 7 bases line up with TRBD1. Germline CDR1 reads WSHSY; CDR2 reads SAAADI. The CDR3 length is 12 residues. V was pared by 4 bases and J by 9 bases, with 3 bases of the junction left unmatched. The CDR3 sequence: CASSAGGRPQHF. The CDR3, as DNA: TGCGCCAGCAGTGCAGGGGGACGGCCCCAGCATTTT.

Of note for this clonotype: A single base separates this from a much larger clone, so it may be a read error. The chain joins TRBV7-8 to TRBJ2-3, with a tentative D call TRBD2 (6 bases). Germline V lookup: CDR1 SGHVS, CDR2 FQNEAQ. The V end was cut by 5 bases, the J end by 0 bases, with 21 bases between. The CDR3 consists of 18 residues. The CDR3 loop reads CASSPRRDFQLSTDTQYF. The CDR3 DNA follows: TGTGCCAGCAGCCCCCGTAGGGACTTCCAACTTAGCACAGATACGCAGTATTTT.

This clonotype was recorded a few times. The chain recombines TRBV6-1 with TRBJ2-3, with 7 positions matching TRBD1. With 9 bases clipped from V and 4 bases from J, the junction kept 7 bases outside the gene matches. Germline-derived CDR1 and CDR2 are MNHNS and SASEGT. The CDR3 covers 13 residues. The CDR3 here is CASRTGAPDTQYF. CDR3 DNA: TGTGCCAGTAGAACAGGGGCCCCAGATACGCAGTATTTT.

The chain employs TRBV13 and TRBJ2-7; the D gene is possibly TRBD1 (5 bases). Trimming pared 6 bases from V and 3 bases from J, leaving 15 bases between. Germline V gene data show CDR1 as PRHDT and CDR2 as FYEKMQ (reference sequence). The CDR3 is 14 amino acids. The CDR3 DNA reads TGTGCCAGCAGTTTTACGCCAGGGTTCTACGAGCAGTACTTC. Protein: CASSFTPGFYEQYF.

This sequence joins TRBV5-1 and TRBJ2-3, with 7 nucleotides matching TRBD2. The V segment lost 2 bases and the J segment 2 bases; nucleotides outside the gene matches: 8. This CDR3 comprises 16 residues. Germline loops: CDR1 SGHRS, CDR2 YFSETQ. In DNA, the CDR3 is TGCGCCAGCAGCTTATGGGGGGGGTTAGACACAGATACGCAGTATTTT. It is translated as CASSLWGGLDTDTQYF.

In its sample, this clonotype was seen a few times. This rearrangement joins TRBV6-2 or TRBV6-3 to TRBJ1-2, with D maybe TRBD1 (5 bases). Germline V gene sequence: CDR1 MNHEY, CDR2 SVGEGT. The V gene lost 4 bases and the J gene lost 0 bases, with 9 bases spanning the gap. CDR3 length: 14 residues. The CDR3 loop is CASSSQASNYGYTF. The DNA for the CDR3 is TGTGCCAGCAGTTCACAGGCGTCTAACTATGGCTACACCTTC.

This clonotype was observed a few times. The CDR3 nucleotides read TGTGCCACCAGCAGCTACAAAGGACCTAAAAACATTCAGTACTTC. Translating it yields CATSSYKGPKNIQYF. This chain uses TRBV15 with TRBJ2-4, with no clear D. The CDR3 contains 15 residues. Trimming pared 3 bases from V and 4 bases from J, leaving 13 bases between. Germline loops: CDR1 LNHNV, CDR2 YYDKDF (reference sequence).

The V and J genes are TRBV13 and TRBJ2-5, with 14 bases fitting TRBD2. Germline CDR1 is PRHDT and CDR2 is FYEKMQ (reference sequence). Trimming at V came to 5 bases and at J to 5 bases, leaving 10 bases not matched to a gene. The CDR3 is 17 amino acids. The CDR3 reads CASSTPRTSGGTETQYF. In DNA, the CDR3 is TGTGCCAGCAGCACTCCGAGGACTAGCGGGGGGACCGAGACCCAGTACTTC.

In regard to this clonotype: One end of the junction fails to match germline, which may point to a read error. The V gene is TRBV3-1, the J gene TRBJ2-4; D unclear. The CDR3 consists of 17 residues. In germline, CDR1 is LGHDT, CDR2 YNNKEL (reference sequence). The DNA of the CDR3 is TGTGCCAGCAGCCAAGATAGAGGCCCCTTAGCCAAAAACGTTCAGTACTTC. Translating gives CASSQDRGPLAKNVQYF.

The gene calls are TRBV10-3 and TRBJ2-1, with D perhaps assigned TRBD1 or TRBD2 (5 bases each). The V end lost 3 bases, the J end lost 7 bases, and 19 bases lay between the germline ends. CDR1 and CDR2 from the germline V gene are ENHRY and SYGVKD. The CDR3 is 16 residues long. The CDR3 here is CAISDLRVGEGNEQFF. The CDR3 nucleotides are TGTGCCATCAGTGACCTCAGGGTCGGTGAGGGAAATGAGCAGTTCTTC.

The rearrangement links TRBV20-1 to TRBJ2-3, with TRBD2 matching 9 bases. The germline CDR1 and CDR2 sequences are DFQATT and SNEGSKA (reference sequence). J gave up 2 bases and V 4 bases, and 7 bases lay outside the gene matches. This CDR3 is 15 amino acids long. The CDR3 DNA reads TGCAGTGCTATGGGCGGGGGGGATATCACAGATACGCAGTATTTT. It encodes CSAMGGGDITDTQYF.